This T cell receptor beta chain is drawn from a study of blood T cell repertoires in COVID-19. Study-level background: Whether acute or convalescent, the COVID-19 samples came from the United States, Italy and Spain. Sources were T cells, B-cell-depleted T cells, or PBMCs; the material itself was cDNA or gDNA.

Original data processing: The assay estimated nucleated cells by amplifying reference gene primers. The assay was immunoSEQ multiplex PCR, and TCRdb's table has in-frame clones only and misses some. That table furnishes V, J and clone size, whereas the DNA furnished D and trimming. This sample yields 150,000 or so clones, of which about 72% are seen a single time; around 1.8% belongs to the top ten. Germline assignment: CDR1 LGHNT and CDR2 FRNRAP. The germline V and J ends were trimmed by 6 bases and 0 bases, with 12 bases remaining between them. This CDR3 has 14 residues. Sequencing was done on a sample of peripheral blood. This receptor was taken from a woman aged 65 to 85 with acute or convalescent COVID-19. The genes are TRBV12-5 and TRBJ2-7, with D unresolved. CDR3 amino acids: CASGLDTSSYEQYF. The CDR3 DNA reads as TGTGCTAGTGGACTTGACACCAGCTCCTACGAGCAGTACTTC.